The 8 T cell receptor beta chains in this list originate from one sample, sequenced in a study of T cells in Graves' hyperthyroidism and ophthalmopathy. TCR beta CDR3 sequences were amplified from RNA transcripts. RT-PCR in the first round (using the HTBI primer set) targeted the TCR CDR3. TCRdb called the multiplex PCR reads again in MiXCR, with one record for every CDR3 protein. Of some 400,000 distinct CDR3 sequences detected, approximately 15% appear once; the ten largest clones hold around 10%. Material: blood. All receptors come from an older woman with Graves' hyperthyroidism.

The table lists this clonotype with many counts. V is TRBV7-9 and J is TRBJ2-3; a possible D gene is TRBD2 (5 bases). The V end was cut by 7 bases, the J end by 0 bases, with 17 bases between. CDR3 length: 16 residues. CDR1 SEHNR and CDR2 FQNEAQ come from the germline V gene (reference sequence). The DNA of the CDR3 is TGTGCCAGCACCCACGAGGGAAGGTATAGCACAGATACGCAGTATTTT. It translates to CASTHEGRYSTDTQYF.

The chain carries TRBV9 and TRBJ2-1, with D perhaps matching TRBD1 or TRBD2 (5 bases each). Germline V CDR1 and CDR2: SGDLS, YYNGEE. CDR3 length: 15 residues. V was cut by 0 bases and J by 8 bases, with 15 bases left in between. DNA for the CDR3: TGTGCCAGCAGCGTAGCCCTGGTTCGGGGCGATGAGCAGTTCTTC. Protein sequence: CASSVALVRGDEQFF. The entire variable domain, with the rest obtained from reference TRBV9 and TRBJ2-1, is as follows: DSGVTQTPKHLITATGQRVTLRCSPRSGDLSVYWYQQSLDQGLQFLIQYYNGEERAKGNILERFSAQQFPDLHSELNLSSLELGDSALYFCASSVALVRGDEQFFGPGTRLTVL.

This chain's CDR3 is CASSQEGFGGLSYEQYF. The CDR3 DNA is TGCGCCAGCAGCCAGGAGGGGTTTGGAGGGCTCTCCTACGAGCAGTACTTC. V usage is TRBV4-1 and J usage is TRBJ2-7; D perhaps matches TRBD2 (6 bases). Germline CDR1 MGHRA, CDR2 YSYEKL. The CDR3 covers 17 residues. Trimming removed 3 bases from V and 0 bases from J, with 18 bases in between.

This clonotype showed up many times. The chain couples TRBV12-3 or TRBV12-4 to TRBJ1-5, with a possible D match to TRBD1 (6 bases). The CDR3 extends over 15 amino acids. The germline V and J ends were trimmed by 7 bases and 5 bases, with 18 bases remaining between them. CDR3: CASTEGTSLDQPQHF. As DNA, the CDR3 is TGTGCCAGCACTGAGGGGACAAGTCTCGATCAGCCCCAGCATTTT.

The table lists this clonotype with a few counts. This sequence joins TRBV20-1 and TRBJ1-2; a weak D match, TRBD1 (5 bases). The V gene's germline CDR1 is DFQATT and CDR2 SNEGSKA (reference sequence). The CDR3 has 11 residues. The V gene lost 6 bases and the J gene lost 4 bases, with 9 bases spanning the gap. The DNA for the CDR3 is TGCAGTGCCCAGGGACCCTATGGCTACACCTTC. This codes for CSAQGPYGYTF.

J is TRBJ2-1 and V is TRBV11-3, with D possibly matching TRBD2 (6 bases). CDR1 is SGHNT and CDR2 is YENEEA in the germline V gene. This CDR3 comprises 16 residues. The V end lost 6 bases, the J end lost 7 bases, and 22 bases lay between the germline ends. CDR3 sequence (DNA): TGTGCCAGCAGTTGGGGGGTCCGGGCCGAGAGGAATGAGCAGTTCTTC. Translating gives CASSWGVRAERNEQFF.

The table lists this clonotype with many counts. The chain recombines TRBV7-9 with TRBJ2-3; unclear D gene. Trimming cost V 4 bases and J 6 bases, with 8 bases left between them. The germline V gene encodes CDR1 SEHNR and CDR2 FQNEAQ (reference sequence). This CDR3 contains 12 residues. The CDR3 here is CASSSVGDTQYF. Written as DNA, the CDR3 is TGTGCCAGCAGCTCCGTTGGGGATACGCAGTATTTT.

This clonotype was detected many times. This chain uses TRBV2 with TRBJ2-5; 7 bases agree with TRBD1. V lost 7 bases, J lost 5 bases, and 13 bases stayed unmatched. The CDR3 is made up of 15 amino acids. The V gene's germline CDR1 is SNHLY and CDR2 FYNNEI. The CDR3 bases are TGTGCCAGCACCTTAGACAGGGACATTGGGGAGACCCAGTACTTC. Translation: CASTLDRDIGETQYF. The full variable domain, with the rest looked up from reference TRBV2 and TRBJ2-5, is EPEVTQTPSHQVTQMGQEVILRCVPISNHLYFYWYRQILGQKVEFLVSFYNNEISEKSEIFDDQFSVERPDGSNFTLKIRSTKLEDSAMYFCASTLDRDIGETQYFGPGTRLLVL.